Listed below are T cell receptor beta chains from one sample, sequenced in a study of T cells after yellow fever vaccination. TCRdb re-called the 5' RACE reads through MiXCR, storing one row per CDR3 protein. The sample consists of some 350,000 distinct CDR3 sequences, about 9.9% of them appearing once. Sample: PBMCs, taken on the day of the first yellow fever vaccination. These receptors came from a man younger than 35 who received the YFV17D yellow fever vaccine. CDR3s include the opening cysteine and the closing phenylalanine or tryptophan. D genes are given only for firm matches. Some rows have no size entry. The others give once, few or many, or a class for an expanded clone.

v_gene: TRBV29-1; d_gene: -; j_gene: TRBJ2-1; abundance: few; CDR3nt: TGCAGCGTTGATCTTACGGACTACAATGAGCAGTTCTTC; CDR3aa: CSVDLTDYNEQFF
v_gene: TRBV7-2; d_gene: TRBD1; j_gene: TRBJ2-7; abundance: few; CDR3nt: TGTGCCAGCAGCTTAACAGGGGGTTCCCACGAGCAGTACTTC; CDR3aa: CASSLTGGSHEQYF
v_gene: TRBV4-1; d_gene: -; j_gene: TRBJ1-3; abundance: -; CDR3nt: TGCGCCAGCAGCCAAGGGATTGCTGGAAGGAACACCATATATTTT; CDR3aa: CASSQGIAGRNTIYF
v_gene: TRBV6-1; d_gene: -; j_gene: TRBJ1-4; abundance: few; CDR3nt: TGTGCCAGCAGTATAGCCGCAGGGACAACTAATGAAAAACTGTTTTTT; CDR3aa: CASSIAAGTTNEKLFF
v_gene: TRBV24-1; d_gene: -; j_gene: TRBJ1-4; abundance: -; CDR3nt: TGTGCCACCAGTGGTGGGACTGGTGAAAAACTGTTTTTT; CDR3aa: CATSGGTGEKLFF
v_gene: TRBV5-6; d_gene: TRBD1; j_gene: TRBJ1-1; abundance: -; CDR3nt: TGTGCCAGCAGCTTGCTGGGACAGGGGGGTATTTCCACTGAAGCTTTCTTT; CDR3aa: CASSLLGQGGISTEAFF
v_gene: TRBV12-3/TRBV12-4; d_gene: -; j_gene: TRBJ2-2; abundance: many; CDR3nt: TGTGCCAGCAGTTTACAGAGCACCGGGGAGCTGTTTTTT; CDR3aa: CASSLQSTGELFF
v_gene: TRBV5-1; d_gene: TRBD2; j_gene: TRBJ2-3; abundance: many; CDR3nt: TGCGCCAGCAGCTTGGCTACTAGCGGGGGAACAGATACGCAGTATTTT; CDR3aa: CASSLATSGGTDTQYF
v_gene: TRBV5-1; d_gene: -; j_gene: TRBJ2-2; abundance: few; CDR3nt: TGCGCCAGCAGCCCGGACTTCACCGGGGAGCTGTTTTTT; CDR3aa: CASSPDFTGELFF
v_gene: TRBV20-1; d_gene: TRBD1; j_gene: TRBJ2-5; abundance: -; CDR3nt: TGCAGTGCTCAACAGGGGGGACAAGAGACCCAGTACTTC; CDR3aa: CSAQQGGQETQYF
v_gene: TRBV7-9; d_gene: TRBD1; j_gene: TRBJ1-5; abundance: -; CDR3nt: TGTGCCAGCAGCCGGACAGGGGGCGTCGGTCAGCCCCAGCATTTT; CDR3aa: CASSRTGGVGQPQHF
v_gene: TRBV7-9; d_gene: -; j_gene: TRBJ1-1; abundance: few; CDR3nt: TGTGCCAGCAGCTTGGGACGAAGCGGGAAGGCTGAAGCTTTCTTT; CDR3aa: CASSLGRSGKAEAFF
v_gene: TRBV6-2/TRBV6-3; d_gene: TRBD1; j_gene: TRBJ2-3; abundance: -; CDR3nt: TGTGCCAGCAGTTACTCGATTGGGACAGGGGGGGATAGAGGAAGCACAGATACGCAGTATTTT; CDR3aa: CASSYSIGTGGDRGSTDTQYF
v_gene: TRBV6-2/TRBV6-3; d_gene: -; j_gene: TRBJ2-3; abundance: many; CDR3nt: TGTGCCAGCAGCGGTGGAGCAGATACGCAGTATTTT; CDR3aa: CASSGGADTQYF
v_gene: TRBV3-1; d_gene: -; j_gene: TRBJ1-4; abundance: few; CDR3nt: TGTGCCAGCAGCCAAGGAGGAGGTTGGTATGAAAAACTGTTTTTT; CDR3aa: CASSQGGGWYEKLFF
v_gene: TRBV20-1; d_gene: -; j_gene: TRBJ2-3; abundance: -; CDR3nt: TGCAGTGCTAGCGGCGGGGCGACCACAGATACGCAGTATTTT; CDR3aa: CSASGGATTDTQYF
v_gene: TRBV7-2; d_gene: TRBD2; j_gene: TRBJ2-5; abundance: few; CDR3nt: TGTGCCAGCAGCTTAAACGGGGGGGCCGGGGAGACCCAGTACTTC; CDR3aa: CASSLNGGAGETQYF
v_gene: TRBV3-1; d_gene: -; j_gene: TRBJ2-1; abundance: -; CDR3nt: TGTGCCAGCAGCCAAATGTACACTTACAATGAGCAGTTCTTC; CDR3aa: CASSQMYTYNEQFF
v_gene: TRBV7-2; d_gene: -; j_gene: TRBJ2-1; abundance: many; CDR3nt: TGTGCCAGCAGCCAACACATGTGGGGTGGGTTCAATGAGCAGTTCTTC; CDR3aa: CASSQHMWGGFNEQFF
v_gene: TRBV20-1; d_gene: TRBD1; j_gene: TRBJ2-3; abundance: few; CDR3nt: TGCAGTGCTATCTCCGGACAGGGGAGCACAGATACGCAGTATTTT; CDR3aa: CSAISGQGSTDTQYF
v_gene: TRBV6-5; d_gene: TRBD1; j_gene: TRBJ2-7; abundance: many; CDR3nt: TGTGCCAGCAGTTACTTAGGGGGCCCGTACGAGCAGTACTTC; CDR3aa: CASSYLGGPYEQYF
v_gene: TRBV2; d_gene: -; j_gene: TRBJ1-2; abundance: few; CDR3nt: TGTGCCAGCAGTGTGATAGAAAGCTATGGCTACACCTTC; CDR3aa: CASSVIESYGYTF
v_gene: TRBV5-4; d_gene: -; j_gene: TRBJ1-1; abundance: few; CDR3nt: TGTGCCAGCAGCGGGGGGTTTGAAGCTTTCTTT; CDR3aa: CASSGGFEAFF
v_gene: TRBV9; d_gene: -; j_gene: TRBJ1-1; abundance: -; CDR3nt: TGTGCCAGCAGCGTAGGGCGGTATAACACTGAAGCTTTCTTT; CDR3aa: CASSVGRYNTEAFF
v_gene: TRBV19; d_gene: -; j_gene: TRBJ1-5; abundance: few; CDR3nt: TGTGCCAGTAGAGGGGCGGGCAATCAGCCCCAGCATTTT; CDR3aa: CASRGAGNQPQHF
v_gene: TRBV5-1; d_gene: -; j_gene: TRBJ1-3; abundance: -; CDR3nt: TGCGCCAGCAGCTCGGCGGGGCAAGGAAACACCATATATTTT; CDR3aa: CASSSAGQGNTIYF
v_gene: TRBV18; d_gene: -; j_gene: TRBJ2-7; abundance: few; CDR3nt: TGTGCCAGCTCACCAGGGCCCGAGGGCTACGAGCAGTACTTC; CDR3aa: CASSPGPEGYEQYF
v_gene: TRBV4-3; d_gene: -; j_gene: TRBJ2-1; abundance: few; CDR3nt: TGCGCCAGCAGCCAAGCTCGGTGGGACGCCTACAATGAGCAGTTCTTC; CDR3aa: CASSQARWDAYNEQFF
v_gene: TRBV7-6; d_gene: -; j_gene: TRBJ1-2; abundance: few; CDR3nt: TGTGCCAGCAGCCCCCGGGACGGAAATTATGGCTACACCTTC; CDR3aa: CASSPRDGNYGYTF
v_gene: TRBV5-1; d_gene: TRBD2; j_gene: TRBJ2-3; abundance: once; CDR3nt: TGCGCCAGCGGTGGGAGGACTAGCGGGGGTTACACAGATACGCAGTATTTT; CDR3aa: CASGGRTSGGYTDTQYF
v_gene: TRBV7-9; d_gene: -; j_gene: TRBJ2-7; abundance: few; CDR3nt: TGTGCCAGCAGCCCCCCCCATGGCACCTACGAGCAGTACTTC; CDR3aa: CASSPPHGTYEQYF